Reported below is one T cell receptor (beta chain). This entry comes from a study of blood T cell repertoires in COVID-19. V was pared by 1 base and J by 3 bases, with 5 bases of the junction left unmatched. Germline lookup yields CDR1 SGHTA and CDR2 FQGNSA. This CDR3 spans 15 amino acids. Per the original data handling: Amplification of reference gene primers was used by the study to estimate nucleated cell counts. Repertoires were generated with immunoSEQ multiplex PCR, while TCRdb's copy carries only in-frame clones and drops some. V, J and clone size derive from that table, while D and trimming were established from the DNA sequence. The sample has under 200,000 clones; more than 85% are singletons.

The clonotype comes from a woman aged 45-65 years who had recovered from COVID-19. The rearrangement uses TRBV7-2 and TRBJ2-5, with TRBD2 matching over 7 bases. The sample consisted of PBMCs or T cells enriched from blood (not recorded which). CDR3 residues: CASSLGGSGKETQYF. The CDR3 coding sequence is TGTGCCAGCAGCTTAGGGGGGAGCGGGAAAGAGACCCAGTACTTC. Full variable domain (rest looked up from reference TRBV7-2 and TRBJ2-5): GAGVSQSPSNKVTEKGKDVELRCDPISGHTALYWYRQSLGQGLEFLIYFQGNSAPDKSGLPSDRFSAERTGGSVSTLTIQRTQQEDSAVYLCASSLGGSGKETQYFGPGTRLLVL.